The rows below give T cell receptor beta chains drawn from one sample of a study of blood T cell repertoires in COVID-19. Profiled with immunoSEQ multiplex PCR; TCRdb holds only in-frame clones, not every one. The top ten hold around 0.63% of the sample, which has about 170,000 clones, around 86% seen once. Sequenced input: peripheral blood. The origin of the receptors is a man in his 60s with COVID-19, enrolled during active disease. CDR3s include the opening cysteine and the closing phenylalanine or tryptophan. Each record gives: CDR3 protein, CDR3 DNA, CDR3 length, V gene, clone size, J gene, D gene. D genes are given only for firm matches. Only some rows state a clone size, as once, few, many or a class for expanded clones.

CDR3 protein: CASSYSSGRGSEQFF
CDR3 DNA: TGTGCCAGCAGTTACTCTAGCGGGAGGGGCAGTGAGCAGTTCTTC
CDR3 length: 15
V gene: TRBV6-5
clone size: NA
J gene: TRBJ2-1
D gene: TRBD2

CDR3 protein: CASSSGPGGYEQYF
CDR3 DNA: TGTGCCAGCTCATCCGGGCCAGGGGGCTACGAGCAGTACTTC
CDR3 length: 14
V gene: TRBV2
clone size: NA
J gene: TRBJ2-7
D gene: TRBD1

CDR3 protein: CAAKGRGTDTQYF
CDR3 DNA: TGTGCCGCCAAAGGACGGGGGACAGATACGCAGTATTTT
CDR3 length: 13
V gene: TRBV19
clone size: NA
J gene: TRBJ2-3
D gene: NA

CDR3 protein: CASSEEPGYSSPLHF
CDR3 DNA: TGTGCCAGCAGTGAAGAACCAGGCTACAGTTCACCCCTCCACTTT
CDR3 length: 15
V gene: TRBV25-1
clone size: once
J gene: TRBJ1-6
D gene: NA

CDR3 protein: CAWSFDNSNQPQHF
CDR3 DNA: TGTGCCTGGAGTTTCGACAATAGCAATCAGCCCCAGCATTTT
CDR3 length: 14
V gene: TRBV30
clone size: NA
J gene: TRBJ1-5
D gene: NA

CDR3 protein: CAWSKRSYEQYF
CDR3 DNA: TGTGCCTGGAGTAAGCGCTCCTACGAGCAGTACTTC
CDR3 length: 12
V gene: TRBV30
clone size: NA
J gene: TRBJ2-7
D gene: NA

CDR3 protein: CAGGGTGSNQPQHF
CDR3 DNA: TGTGCCGGCGGAGGGACAGGCAGCAATCAGCCCCAGCATTTT
CDR3 length: 14
V gene: TRBV19
clone size: NA
J gene: TRBJ1-5
D gene: TRBD1

CDR3 protein: CASSDLFGGYTF
CDR3 DNA: TGTGCCAGCAGTGACCTTTTCGGTGGCTACACCTTC
CDR3 length: 12
V gene: TRBV6-4
clone size: NA
J gene: TRBJ1-2
D gene: NA

CDR3 protein: CASSPPTLTKNIQYF
CDR3 DNA: TGTGCCAGCTCACCACCCACACTAACCAAAAACATTCAGTACTTC
CDR3 length: 15
V gene: TRBV18
clone size: NA
J gene: TRBJ2-4
D gene: NA

CDR3 protein: CASSLLGQLPFGTGELFF
CDR3 DNA: TGTGCCAGCAGCTTACTAGGACAGCTACCCTTCGGGACCGGGGAGCTGTTTTTT
CDR3 length: 18
V gene: TRBV7-2
clone size: NA
J gene: TRBJ2-2
D gene: NA

CDR3 protein: CASSRQESYEQYF
CDR3 DNA: TGTGCCAGCAGTAGACAGGAGTCCTACGAGCAGTACTTC
CDR3 length: 13
V gene: TRBV6-5
clone size: NA
J gene: TRBJ2-7
D gene: NA

CDR3 protein: CASSTRTGARQETQYF
CDR3 DNA: TGTGCTAGCAGCACTCGGACAGGGGCCCGGCAAGAGACCCAGTACTTC
CDR3 length: 16
V gene: TRBV7-7
clone size: NA
J gene: TRBJ2-5
D gene: TRBD1

CDR3 protein: CATSRDPAGPLWTF
CDR3 DNA: TGTGCCACCAGCAGAGATCCGGCAGGGCCCCTCTGGACCTTC
CDR3 length: 14
V gene: TRBV15
clone size: NA
J gene: TRBJ1-2
D gene: NA

CDR3 protein: CSVEDPGTLHGYTF
CDR3 DNA: TGCAGCGTTGAAGACCCCGGGACTCTCCATGGCTACACCTTC
CDR3 length: 14
V gene: TRBV29-1
clone size: NA
J gene: TRBJ1-2
D gene: NA

CDR3 protein: CASSYSREAEAFF
CDR3 DNA: TGTGCCAGCAGTTACTCGCGAGAGGCTGAAGCTTTCTTT
CDR3 length: 13
V gene: TRBV6-5
clone size: once
J gene: TRBJ1-1
D gene: NA

CDR3 protein: CASSLTGDLRANTEAFF
CDR3 DNA: TGTGCCAGCAGCTTAACGGGGGATCTGCGAGCGAACACTGAAGCTTTCTTT
CDR3 length: 17
V gene: TRBV7-2
clone size: few
J gene: TRBJ1-1
D gene: NA

CDR3 protein: CASSIADLTGRETQYF
CDR3 DNA: TGTGCCAGTAGTATAGCGGACCTAACAGGGCGTGAGACCCAGTACTTC
CDR3 length: 16
V gene: TRBV19
clone size: NA
J gene: TRBJ2-5
D gene: NA

CDR3 protein: CASSQVNRRNTGELFF
CDR3 DNA: TGTGCCAGCAGCCAAGTAAACAGGCGGAACACCGGGGAGCTGTTTTTT
CDR3 length: 16
V gene: TRBV3-1/TRBV3-2
clone size: NA
J gene: TRBJ2-2
D gene: NA

CDR3 protein: CASSPGAGTYEQYF
CDR3 DNA: TGTGCCAGTAGTCCGGGTGCAGGGACCTACGAGCAGTACTTC
CDR3 length: 14
V gene: TRBV19
clone size: few
J gene: TRBJ2-7
D gene: NA

CDR3 protein: CASSIRLPSGDNEQFF
CDR3 DNA: TGTGCCAGTAGTATACGGCTACCTAGCGGAGACAATGAGCAGTTCTTC
CDR3 length: 16
V gene: TRBV19
clone size: NA
J gene: TRBJ2-1
D gene: TRBD2

CDR3 protein: CASSSRGLSYEQYF
CDR3 DNA: TGTGCCAGCAGCTCTAGGGGTTTATCCTACGAGCAGTACTTC
CDR3 length: 14
V gene: TRBV13
clone size: few
J gene: TRBJ2-7
D gene: NA

CDR3 protein: CASSEGQHDNQPQHF
CDR3 DNA: TGTGCCAGCAGTGAAGGGCAACACGACAATCAGCCCCAGCATTTT
CDR3 length: 15
V gene: TRBV25-1
clone size: NA
J gene: TRBJ1-5
D gene: NA

CDR3 protein: CASSLVGSTEETQYF
CDR3 DNA: TGTGCCAGCAGCTTAGTGGGCAGCACTGAAGAGACCCAGTACTTC
CDR3 length: 15
V gene: TRBV11-3
clone size: NA
J gene: TRBJ2-5
D gene: NA

CDR3 protein: CASGLVVRIQGTVEAFF
CDR3 DNA: TGTGCTAGTGGTTTGGTAGTGCGGATACAGGGGACGGTTGAAGCTTTCTTT
CDR3 length: 17
V gene: TRBV12-5
clone size: NA
J gene: TRBJ1-1
D gene: TRBD1

CDR3 protein: CASRAQGGANEKLFF
CDR3 DNA: TGTGCCAGTAGAGCCCAGGGGGGAGCTAATGAAAAACTGTTTTTT
CDR3 length: 15
V gene: TRBV19
clone size: NA
J gene: TRBJ1-4
D gene: TRBD1

CDR3 protein: CASSKGQGAFYEQYF
CDR3 DNA: TGCGCCAGCAGCAAGGGCCAGGGGGCTTTTTACGAGCAGTACTTC
CDR3 length: 15
V gene: TRBV5-1
clone size: NA
J gene: TRBJ2-7
D gene: TRBD1

CDR3 protein: CASSRDRAGELFF
CDR3 DNA: TGTGCCAGCAGCCGTGACAGGGCCGGGGAGCTGTTTTTT
CDR3 length: 13
V gene: TRBV11-2
clone size: NA
J gene: TRBJ2-2
D gene: TRBD1

CDR3 protein: CAGSQGSGASRAYTDTQYF
CDR3 DNA: TGTGCCGGCAGCCAAGGTAGCGGAGCTTCAAGGGCCTACACAGATACGCAGTATTTT
CDR3 length: 19
V gene: TRBV14
clone size: NA
J gene: TRBJ2-3
D gene: NA

CDR3 protein: CASGSDRPPYEQYF
CDR3 DNA: TGTGCTAGTGGCTCAGACAGGCCGCCCTACGAGCAGTACTTC
CDR3 length: 14
V gene: TRBV12-5
clone size: NA
J gene: TRBJ2-7
D gene: NA

CDR3 protein: CASSRGQGGKKLFF
CDR3 DNA: TGTGCCAGCAGTAGGGGGCAGGGTGGGAAAAAACTGTTTTTT
CDR3 length: 14
V gene: TRBV6-5
clone size: NA
J gene: TRBJ1-4
D gene: TRBD1

CDR3 protein: CASSPRRQSSYNEQFF
CDR3 DNA: TGTGCCAGCAGTCCCCGGAGACAGAGCTCCTACAATGAGCAGTTCTTC
CDR3 length: 16
V gene: TRBV6-6
clone size: NA
J gene: TRBJ2-1
D gene: NA

CDR3 protein: CASSSSPGSGGFF
CDR3 DNA: TGTGCCAGCAGTTCTAGCCCGGGGTCAGGAGGTTTCTTC
CDR3 length: 13
V gene: TRBV12-3/TRBV12-4
clone size: NA
J gene: TRBJ2-7
D gene: NA

CDR3 protein: CASSQAAYEQYF
CDR3 DNA: TGTGCCAGCAGCCAAGCTGCCTACGAGCAGTACTTC
CDR3 length: 12
V gene: TRBV3-1/TRBV3-2
clone size: NA
J gene: TRBJ2-7
D gene: NA